One and the same sample provided the 5 T cell receptor beta chains below, sequenced in a study of PD-L1 blockade in urothelial cancer. Sequencing used immunoSEQ multiplex PCR; TCRdb keeps in-frame clones, though not all of them. The sample has 75,000 to 90,000 clones; 82% are singletons. Sequencing was performed on PBMCs, taken around atezolizumab (anti-PD-L1) treatment. These receptor sequences come from a man between 65 and 79 years old with urothelial cancer.

The chain carries TRBV30 and TRBJ2-2; 9 bases match TRBD2. Looked up from germline, CDR1 is GTSNPN and CDR2 is SVGIG (reference sequence). CDR3 length: 14 amino acids. Germline trimming cut 1 base from V and 4 bases from J; bases unmatched to any gene: 1. This chain's CDR3 is CAWSGLAATGELFF. CDR3 DNA: TGTGCCTGGAGTGGACTAGCGGCCACCGGGGAGCTGTTTTTT.

This clone was found a few times. This chain links TRBV7-9 with TRBJ1-1; D gene ambiguous. Looked up from germline, CDR1 is SEHNR and CDR2 is FQNEAQ (reference sequence). The CDR3 spans 13 residues. Trimming removed 5 bases from V and 3 bases from J, with 10 bases in between. CDR3 sequence reads: CASSPNGDTEAFF. The CDR3 DNA reads TGTGCCAGCAGCCCAAACGGAGACACTGAAGCTTTCTTT.

This clone has only a few counts. The chain is built from TRBV7-2 and TRBJ2-2, with D maybe TRBD2 (5 bases). The germline V and J ends were trimmed by 5 bases and 0 bases, with 10 bases remaining between them. The CDR3 extends over 15 amino acids. The V gene's germline CDR1 is SGHTA and CDR2 FQGNSA. CDR3 loop: CASSPGLSNTGELFF. The CDR3 DNA reads TGTGCCAGCAGCCCCGGACTTTCGAACACCGGGGAGCTGTTTTTT. Using reference TRBV7-2 and TRBJ2-2 for the parts outside the CDR3, the full variable domain is GAGVSQSPSNKVTEKGKDVELRCDPISGHTALYWYRQSLGQGLEFLIYFQGNSAPDKSGLPSDRFSAERTGGSVSTLTIQRTQQEDSAVYLCASSPGLSNTGELFFGEGSRLTVL.

The gene calls are TRBV9 and TRBJ2-1; 12 nucleotides line up with TRBD2. With V trimmed by 2 bases and J by 7 bases, 4 bases remained unmatched. Germline CDR1 is SGDLS and CDR2 is YYNGEE. This CDR3 is built from 15 residues. The CDR3 bases are TGTGCCAGCAGCGTTACTAGCGGGAGGTTGAATGAGCAGTTCTTC. Its protein product is CASSVTSGRLNEQFF.

The CDR3 spells CASSPTGNTDTQYF. The CDR3 DNA reads TGCGCCAGCAGCCCGACGGGGAACACAGATACGCAGTATTTT. J is TRBJ2-3 and V is TRBV4-3; D is possibly TRBD2 (5 bases). The V and J ends lost 4 bases and 2 bases respectively, with 10 bases between them. Per the germline V gene, CDR1 is LGHNA and CDR2 is YSLEER. This CDR3 has 14 residues.